The 12 T cell receptor beta chains below were found in one sample sequenced in a study of T cell changes during pregnancy in multiple sclerosis. Some clones are missing from TCRdb's copy, which holds only in-frame ones; the method was immunoSEQ multiplex PCR. The data show about 100,000 clones, roughly 92% seen once. Here the sequenced sample was peripheral blood, taken after pregnancy. All receptors derive from a female donor with multiple sclerosis, enrolled in a pregnancy study.

This chain links TRBV4-2 with TRBJ2-4; D uncertain. The CDR3 extends over 15 amino acids. Germline values: CDR1 LGHNA, CDR2 YNFKEQ. V was pared by 0 bases and J by 1 base, with 7 bases between. The CDR3 sequence: CASSQDPGAKNIQYF. Written as DNA, the CDR3 is TGTGCCAGCAGCCAAGATCCCGGGGCCAAAAACATTCAGTACTTC.

This clone was observed a few times. The rearrangement links TRBV5-6 to TRBJ1-2; 10 bases are a match to TRBD1. The J segment lost 3 bases and the V segment lost 4 bases, leaving 6 bases of the junction unmatched. This CDR3 has 15 residues. The germline V gene encodes CDR1 SGHDT and CDR2 YYEEEE. In DNA, the CDR3 is TGTGCCAGCAGCGGGGGACAGGGGTTTCACTATGGCTACACCTTC. Its protein product is CASSGGQGFHYGYTF.

The genes are TRBV5-1 and TRBJ2-3, with D tentatively TRBD1 (6 bases). The CDR3 sequence is 13 residues long. Germline assignment: CDR1 SGHRS and CDR2 YFSETQ. The ends were cut back, 5 bases at V and 4 bases at J, with 11 bases in the middle. The CDR3 DNA reads TGCGCCAGCAGTACCTCAGGGGCAGATACGCAGTATTTT. This codes for CASSTSGADTQYF.

The J gene is TRBJ2-3, the V gene TRBV7-2, with 9 bases identical to TRBD2. The CDR3 consists of 16 residues. Germline assignment: CDR1 SGHTA and CDR2 FQGNSA. V gave up 1 base and J gave up 5 bases; unmatched junction bases: 7. The CDR3 DNA reads as TGTGCCAGCAGCTTAGGGGCGGGAGGGCCGGGAGATACGCAGTATTTT. This gives the protein CASSLGAGGPGDTQYF.

The chain combines TRBV18 with TRBJ2-7, with TRBD1 matching over 10 bases. The V segment lost 1 base and the J segment 2 bases; nucleotides outside the gene matches: 5. The CDR3 runs to 16 residues. CDR1 and CDR2 from the germline V gene are KGHSH and LQKENI. The CDR3 spells CASSPQFGQGAYEQYF. The CDR3 DNA reads TGTGCCAGCTCACCACAATTCGGACAGGGGGCCTACGAGCAGTACTTC.

The gene calls are TRBV5-1 and TRBJ1-1; perhaps TRBD1 as D (5 bases). V was trimmed by 1 base and J by 4 bases, leaving 11 bases between them. CDR3 length equals 14 residues. Looked up from germline, CDR1 is SGHRS and CDR2 is YFSETQ. CDR3 in DNA: TGCGCCAGCAGCTTGAGGGGTATGGGCACTGAAGCTTTCTTT. This codes for CASSLRGMGTEAFF.

The V gene is TRBV28, the J gene TRBJ2-3, with D possibly being TRBD2 (5 bases). The germline CDR1 and CDR2 sequences are MDHEN and SYDVKM. The CDR3 has 18 amino acids. The V and J ends lost 3 bases and 2 bases respectively, with 21 bases between them. The DNA of the CDR3 is TGTGCCAGCAGTTTGGGCCCATGGTCAGCGGTGGACACAGATACGCAGTATTTT. It translates to CASSLGPWSAVDTDTQYF.

This chain links TRBV6-6 with TRBJ1-1; tentative D call: TRBD1 (5 bases). The CDR3 contains 14 residues. Germline loops: CDR1 MNHNY, CDR2 SVGAGI (reference sequence). Trimming removed 5 bases from V and 6 bases from J, with 16 bases in between. CDR3 in amino acids: CASSQQFREAEAFF. CDR3 DNA: TGTGCCAGCAGTCAACAGTTCAGGGAGGCTGAAGCTTTCTTT.

The chain couples TRBV10-3 to TRBJ2-7; tentatively, D is TRBD2 (5 bases). V shed 3 bases and J shed 2 bases, with 11 bases lying between them. CDR3 length: 14 amino acids. Germline CDR1 ENHRY, CDR2 SYGVKD. Written as DNA, the CDR3 is TGTGCCATCAGTGATTCTCCGGGAACCTACGAGCAGTACTTC. Amino acids: CAISDSPGTYEQYF.

The chain has TRBV7-2 and TRBJ1-5, with 7 nucleotides matching TRBD1. Germline CDR1 SGHTA, CDR2 FQGNSA. V lost 5 bases, J lost 3 bases, and 4 bases stayed unmatched. This CDR3 has 14 residues. The CDR3 protein is CASSLTGNNQPQHF. CDR3 DNA sequence: TGTGCCAGCAGCCTGACAGGGAACAATCAGCCCCAGCATTTT.

The count of this clone is one. The chain couples TRBV6-5 to TRBJ1-1; no reliable D call. Germline CDR1 reads MNHEY; CDR2 reads SVGAGI. CDR3 size: 14 residues. Trimming cost V 5 bases and J 4 bases, with 14 bases left between them. CDR3 residues: CASSNRGRGTEAFF. The CDR3 DNA sequence: TGTGCCAGCAGTAACCGGGGTCGGGGCACTGAAGCTTTCTTT.

This chain uses TRBV6-1 with TRBJ2-3; 8 nucleotides align to TRBD2. The CDR3 is made up of 18 amino acids. After removal of 0 bases from V and 2 bases from J, the junction contained 10 bases not matched to a gene. Germline-derived CDR1 and CDR2 are MNHNS and SASEGT. The DNA for the CDR3 is TGTGCCAGCAGTGAAGCGCTTGGAGTAGCGGGACCCACAGATACGCAGTATTTT. It translates to CASSEALGVAGPTDTQYF.